One TCR beta chain is described in this entry. Antigen specificity is unknown. The investigators sampled blood at baseline, at cycle 4 day 1, and at cycle 7 day 1. This sample was taken from a study of OX40 agonist ivuxolimab in advanced cancers. Overall study: A diagnosis of hepatocellular carcinoma, melanoma, renal cell or head and neck cancer was present in dose-escalation patients. Partial response was recorded in three patients: one hepatocellular carcinoma and two cutaneous melanoma cases. Study-level findings and limits: Certain nonresponders additionally had low normalized T-cell clonal expansion.

This table comes from immunoSEQ multiplex PCR, and its TCRdb copy is limited to in-frame clones, with some not included. Of tens of thousands of clones in the sample, 75% to 90% were seen once. The CDR3 has 11 residues. Germline CDR1 reads LNHNV; CDR2 reads YYDKDF (reference sequence). Trimming stripped 3 bases from V and 9 bases from J, with 6 bases between. This sequence was found in an adult with an advanced solid tumor such as melanoma, head and neck, liver or kidney cancer. The gene calls are TRBV15 and TRBJ1-5; D gene ambiguous. Specimen: CD4+ or CD8+ T cells sorted from blood, collected in a trial of the OX40 agonist ivuxolimab. The CDR3 sequence: CATSSSGPQHF. The CDR3 coding sequence is TGTGCCACCAGCAGCAGTGGGCCCCAGCATTTT.